These 9 T cell receptor beta chains originate from one sample sequenced in a study of T cells in Graves' hyperthyroidism and ophthalmopathy. Amplified TCR beta CDR3 regions came from RNA transcripts. In the first-round RT-PCR of the TCR CDR3, the HTBI primer set was used. TCRdb itself ran the multiplex PCR reads through MiXCR, one entry per CDR3 protein. The sample gives about 640,000 distinct CDR3 sequences, less than 25% of which show up once; about 34% is in the top ten. The sample consisted of blood. The receptors originated from a man aged 30-40 years with Graves' ophthalmopathy.

This clonotype has at least ten counts. The J gene is TRBJ2-3, the V gene TRBV27; TRBD1 or TRBD2 may be the D gene (5 bases each). The germline V gene encodes CDR1 MNHEY and CDR2 SMNVEV (reference sequence). Deletions cut 4 bases from V and 1 base from J, with 18 bases between. The CDR3 has 17 amino acids. CDR3 amino acids: CASSSGRSLRGTDTQYF. The CDR3 bases are TGTGCCAGCAGTTCGGGACGTTCCCTTCGGGGCACAGATACGCAGTATTTT.

A remark on this clonotype: Being one base from a much bigger clone, this may be a read error. The chain employs TRBV7-9 and TRBJ2-1; D unresolved. In germline, CDR1 is SEHNR, CDR2 FQNEAQ (reference sequence). V lost 10 bases to trimming and J lost 8 bases, with 12 bases between them. The CDR3 length is 11 residues. The CDR3 reads CATTAWDEQFF. The CDR3 nucleotides are TGTGCCACCACCGCATGGGATGAGCAGTTCTTC. Drawing the rest from reference TRBV7-9 and TRBJ2-1, the complete variable domain is DTGVSQNPRHKITKRGQNVTFRCDPISEHNRLYWYRQTLGQGPEFLTYFQNEAQLEKSRLLSDRFSAERPKGSFSTLEIQRTEQGDSAMYLCATTAWDEQFFGPGTRLTVL.

V is TRBV5-4 and J is TRBJ2-5; D is tentatively TRBD1 or TRBD2 (5 bases each). Germline V gene data show CDR1 as SGHNT and CDR2 as YYREEE (reference sequence). The CDR3 is 15 residues long. The ends were cut back, 1 base at V and 2 bases at J, with 12 bases in the middle. DNA for the CDR3: TGTGCCAGCAGCTTGAGGGGTGGAGGACAAGAGACCCAGTACTTC. This encodes CASSLRGGGQETQYF.

The chain links TRBV28 to TRBJ2-5; either TRBD1 or TRBD2 may fit D (5 bases each). The ends were cut back, 5 bases at V and 0 bases at J, with 13 bases in the middle. Germline values: CDR1 MDHEN, CDR2 SYDVKM. The CDR3 consists of 15 residues. CDR3 protein: CASSPGTVYQETQYF. The CDR3 nucleotides are TGTGCCAGCAGTCCAGGGACGGTGTACCAAGAGACCCAGTACTTC.

This clonotype was counted only a few times. The V and J genes are TRBV6-5 and TRBJ2-1; tentatively, D is TRBD1 (6 bases). The CDR3 spans 15 residues. The V end lost 2 bases, the J end lost 5 bases, and 13 bases lay between the germline ends. From germline, CDR1 is MNHEY and CDR2 SVGAGI. CDR3 sequence (DNA): TGTGCCAGCAGTTACGGGGCAGGGGCAGACAATGAGCAGTTCTTC. Protein sequence: CASSYGAGADNEQFF.

This clonotype was counted only a few times. This chain connects TRBV30 to TRBJ2-1; weak D call: TRBD1 (9 bases). The V gene's germline CDR1 is GTSNPN and CDR2 SVGIG (reference sequence). This CDR3 region has 17 residues. V lost 1 base, J lost 4 bases, and 20 bases lay in between. Here the CDR3 DNA reads TGTGCCTGGAGTGGACAGGGGGATAGCGGGGTATACAATGAGCAGTTCTTC. This gives the protein CAWSGQGDSGVYNEQFF.

The sample holds many counts of this clonotype. The V call is TRBV2, the J call TRBJ2-5, with 12 bases aligning to TRBD2. The CDR3 runs to 15 residues. Germline V gives CDR1 SNHLY, CDR2 FYNNEI. The CDR3: CAVRGTSGSQETQYF. The CDR3 coding sequence is TGTGCAGTTCGCGGGACTAGCGGGTCCCAAGAGACCCAGTACTTC. Complete variable domain (other parts from reference TRBV2 and TRBJ2-5): EPEVTQTPSHQVTQMGQEVILRCVPISNHLYFYWYRQILGQKVEFLVSFYNNEISEKSEIFDDQFSVERPDGSNFTLKIRSTKLEDSAMYFCAVRGTSGSQETQYFGPGTRLLVL.

This sequence joins TRBV30 and TRBJ2-6; 8 nucleotides match TRBD1. J gave up 3 bases and V 3 bases, and 7 bases lay outside the gene matches. Germline values: CDR1 GTSNPN, CDR2 SVGIG (reference sequence). The CDR3 runs to 16 residues. This CDR3 reads CAWSVRTGHGANVLTF. For the CDR3, the DNA is TGTGCCTGGAGCGTACGGACAGGGCATGGGGCCAACGTCCTGACTTTC.

The V gene is TRBV5-6, the J gene TRBJ2-1; 7 bases are shared with TRBD2. Per the germline V gene, CDR1 is SGHDT and CDR2 is YYEEEE. V gave up 4 bases and J gave up 6 bases; unmatched junction bases: 10. The length of the CDR3 is 15 residues. In nucleotides, the CDR3 is TGTGCCAGCAGCCCGCTCCTAGCGGCCCTCAATGAGCAGTTCTTC. Translated, it gives CASSPLLAALNEQFF.